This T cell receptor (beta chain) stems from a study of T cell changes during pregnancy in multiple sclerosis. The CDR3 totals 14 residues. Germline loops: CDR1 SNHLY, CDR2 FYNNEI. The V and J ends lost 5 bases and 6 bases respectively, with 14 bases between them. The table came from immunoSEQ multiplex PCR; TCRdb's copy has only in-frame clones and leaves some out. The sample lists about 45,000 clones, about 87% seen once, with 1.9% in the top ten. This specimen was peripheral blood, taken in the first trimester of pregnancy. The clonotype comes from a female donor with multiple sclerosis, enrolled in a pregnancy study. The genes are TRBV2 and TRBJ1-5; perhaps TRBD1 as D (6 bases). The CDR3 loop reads CASSFTGSGQPQHF. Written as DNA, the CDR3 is TGTGCCAGCAGTTTTACAGGGTCGGGTCAGCCCCAGCATTTT. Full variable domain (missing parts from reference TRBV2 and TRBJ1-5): EPEVTQTPSHQVTQMGQEVILRCVPISNHLYFYWYRQILGQKVEFLVSFYNNEISEKSEIFDDQFSVERPDGSNFTLKIRSTKLEDSAMYFCASSFTGSGQPQHFGDGTRLSIL.